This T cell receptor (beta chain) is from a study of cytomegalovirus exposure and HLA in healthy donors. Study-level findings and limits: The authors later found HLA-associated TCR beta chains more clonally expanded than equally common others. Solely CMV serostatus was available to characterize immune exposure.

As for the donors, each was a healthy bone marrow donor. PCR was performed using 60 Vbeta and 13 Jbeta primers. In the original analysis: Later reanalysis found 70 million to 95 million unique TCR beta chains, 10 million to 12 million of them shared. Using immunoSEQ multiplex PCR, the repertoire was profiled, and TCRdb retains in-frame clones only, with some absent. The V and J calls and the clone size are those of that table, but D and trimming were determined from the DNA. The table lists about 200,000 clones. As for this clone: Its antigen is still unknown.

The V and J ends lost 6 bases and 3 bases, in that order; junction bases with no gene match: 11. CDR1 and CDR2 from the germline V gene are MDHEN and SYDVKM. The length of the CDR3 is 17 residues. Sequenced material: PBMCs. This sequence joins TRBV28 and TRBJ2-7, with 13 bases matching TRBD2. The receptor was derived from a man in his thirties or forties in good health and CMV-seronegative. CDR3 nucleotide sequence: TGTGCCAGCAGCCTGGTAACCGGGACTAGCGGGATCTACGAGCAGTACTTC. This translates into CASSLVTGTSGIYEQYF.